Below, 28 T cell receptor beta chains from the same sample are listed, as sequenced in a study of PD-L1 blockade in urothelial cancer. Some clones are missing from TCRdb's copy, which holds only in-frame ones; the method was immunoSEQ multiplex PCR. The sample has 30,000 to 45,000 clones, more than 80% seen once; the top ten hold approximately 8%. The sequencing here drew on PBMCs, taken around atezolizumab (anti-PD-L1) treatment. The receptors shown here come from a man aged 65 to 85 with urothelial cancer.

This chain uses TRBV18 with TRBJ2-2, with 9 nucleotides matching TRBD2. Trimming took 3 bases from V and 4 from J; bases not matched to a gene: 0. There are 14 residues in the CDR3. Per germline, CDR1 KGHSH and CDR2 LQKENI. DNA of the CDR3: TGTGCCAGCTCACCGACTAGCGGCACCGGGGAGCTGTTTTTT. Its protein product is CASSPTSGTGELFF.

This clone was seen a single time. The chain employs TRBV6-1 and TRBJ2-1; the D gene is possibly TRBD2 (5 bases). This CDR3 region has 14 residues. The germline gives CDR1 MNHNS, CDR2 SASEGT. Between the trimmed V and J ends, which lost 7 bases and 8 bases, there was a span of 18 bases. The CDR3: CASTGNLARDEQFF. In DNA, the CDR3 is TGTGCCAGCACCGGGAACCTAGCACGCGATGAGCAGTTCTTC.

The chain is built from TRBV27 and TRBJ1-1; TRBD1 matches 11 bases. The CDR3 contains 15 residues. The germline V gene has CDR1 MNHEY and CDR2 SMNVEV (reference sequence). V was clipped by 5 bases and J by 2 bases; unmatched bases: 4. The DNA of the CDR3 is TGTGCCAGCAGTCCGGACAGGGGGCGTAACACTGAAGCTTTCTTT. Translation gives CASSPDRGRNTEAFF.

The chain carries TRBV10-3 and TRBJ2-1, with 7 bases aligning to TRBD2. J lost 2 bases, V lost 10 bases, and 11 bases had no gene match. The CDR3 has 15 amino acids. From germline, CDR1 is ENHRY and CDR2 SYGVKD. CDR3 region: CATASGGLTYNEQFF. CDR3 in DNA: TGTGCCACCGCATCGGGGGGACTGACCTACAATGAGCAGTTCTTC.

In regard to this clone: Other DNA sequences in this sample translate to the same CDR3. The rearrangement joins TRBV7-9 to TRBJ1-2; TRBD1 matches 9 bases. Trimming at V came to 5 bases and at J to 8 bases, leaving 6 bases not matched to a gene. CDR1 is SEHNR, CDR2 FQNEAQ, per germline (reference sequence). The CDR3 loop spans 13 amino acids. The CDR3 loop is CASSLRTGDGYTF. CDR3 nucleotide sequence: TGTGCCAGCAGCCTCCGGACAGGGGACGGCTACACCTTC.

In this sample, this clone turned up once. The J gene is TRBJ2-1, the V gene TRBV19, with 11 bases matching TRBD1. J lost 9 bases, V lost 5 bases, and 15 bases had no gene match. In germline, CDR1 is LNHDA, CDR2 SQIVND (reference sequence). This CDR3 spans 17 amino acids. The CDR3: CASSPYTMDRGPVEQFF. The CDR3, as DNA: TGTGCCAGTAGTCCCTACACGATGGACAGGGGGCCGGTTGAGCAGTTCTTC.

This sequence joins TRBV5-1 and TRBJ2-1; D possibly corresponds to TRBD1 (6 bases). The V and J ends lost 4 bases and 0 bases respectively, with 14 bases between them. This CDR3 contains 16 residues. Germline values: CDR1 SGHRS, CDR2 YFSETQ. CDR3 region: CASSRDILSSYNEQFF. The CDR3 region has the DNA TGCGCCAGCAGCCGGGACATACTGAGCTCCTACAATGAGCAGTTCTTC.

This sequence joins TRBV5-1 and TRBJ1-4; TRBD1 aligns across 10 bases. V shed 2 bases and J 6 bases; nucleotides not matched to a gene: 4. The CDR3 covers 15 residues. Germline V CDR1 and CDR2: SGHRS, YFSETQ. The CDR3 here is CASSLQGQGYEKLFF. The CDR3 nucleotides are TGCGCCAGCAGCTTACAGGGACAGGGGTATGAAAAACTGTTTTTT.

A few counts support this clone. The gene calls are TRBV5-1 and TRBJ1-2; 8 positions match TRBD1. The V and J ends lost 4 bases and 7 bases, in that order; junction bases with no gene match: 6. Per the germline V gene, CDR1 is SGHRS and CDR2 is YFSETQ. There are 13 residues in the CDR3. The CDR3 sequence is CASSPDRVVGYTF. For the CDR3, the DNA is TGCGCCAGCAGCCCGGACAGGGTAGTTGGCTACACCTTC.

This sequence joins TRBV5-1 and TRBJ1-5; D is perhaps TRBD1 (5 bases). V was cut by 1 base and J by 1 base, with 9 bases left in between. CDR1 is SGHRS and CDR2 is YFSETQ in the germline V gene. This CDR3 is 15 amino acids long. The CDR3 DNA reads TGCGCCAGCAGCTTGTTTGGGGCGAGCAATCAGCCCCAGCATTTT. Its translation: CASSLFGASNQPQHF.

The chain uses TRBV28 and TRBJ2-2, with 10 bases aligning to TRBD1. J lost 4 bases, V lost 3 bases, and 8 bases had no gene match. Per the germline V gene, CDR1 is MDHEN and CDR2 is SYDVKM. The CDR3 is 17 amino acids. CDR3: CASSLPGTGAATGELFF. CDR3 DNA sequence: TGTGCCAGCAGTTTGCCAGGGACAGGGGCCGCCACCGGGGAGCTGTTTTTT.

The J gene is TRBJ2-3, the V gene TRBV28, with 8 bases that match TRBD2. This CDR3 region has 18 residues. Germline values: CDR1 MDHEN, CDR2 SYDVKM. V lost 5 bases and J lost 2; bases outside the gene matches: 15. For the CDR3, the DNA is TGTGCCAGCAGTGGCACAATAGCGGGGCTCTCGCCCACAGATACGCAGTATTTT. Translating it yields CASSGTIAGLSPTDTQYF.

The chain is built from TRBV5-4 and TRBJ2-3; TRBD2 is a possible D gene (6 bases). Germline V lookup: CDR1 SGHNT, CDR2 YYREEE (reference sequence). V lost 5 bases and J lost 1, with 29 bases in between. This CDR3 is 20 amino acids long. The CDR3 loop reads CASRFGSGSSEWEGTDTQYF. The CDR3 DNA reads TGTGCCAGCAGATTTGGGAGTGGGTCTAGCGAGTGGGAGGGCACAGATACGCAGTATTTT.

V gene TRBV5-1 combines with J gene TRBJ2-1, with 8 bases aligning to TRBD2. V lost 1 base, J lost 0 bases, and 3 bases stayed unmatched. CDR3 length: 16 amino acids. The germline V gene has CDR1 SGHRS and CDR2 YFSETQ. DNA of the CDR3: TGCGCCAGCAGCTTGCTAGCGGGTACCTCCTACAATGAGCAGTTCTTC. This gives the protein CASSLLAGTSYNEQFF.

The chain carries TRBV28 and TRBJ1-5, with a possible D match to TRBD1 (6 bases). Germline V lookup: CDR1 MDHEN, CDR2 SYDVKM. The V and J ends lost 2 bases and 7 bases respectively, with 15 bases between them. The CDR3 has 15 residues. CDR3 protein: CASSLPDRWGQPQHF. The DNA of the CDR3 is TGTGCCAGCAGTTTACCCGACAGGTGGGGGCAGCCCCAGCATTTT.

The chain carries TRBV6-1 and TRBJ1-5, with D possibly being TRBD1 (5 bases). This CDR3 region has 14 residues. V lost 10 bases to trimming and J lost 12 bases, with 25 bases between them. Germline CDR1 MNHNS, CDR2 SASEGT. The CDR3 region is CATGAQFSLQGQHF. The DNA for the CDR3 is TGTGCCACCGGAGCGCAGTTTTCACTTCAGGGCCAGCATTTT.

CDR3 protein: CASSLRQGELNTEAFF. The CDR3 DNA follows: TGTGCCAGCTCACTGCGGCAAGGGGAATTGAACACTGAAGCTTTCTTT. The chain recombines TRBV18 with TRBJ1-1, with D perhaps matching TRBD1 (5 bases). Germline lookup yields CDR1 KGHSH and CDR2 LQKENI. V was pared by 4 bases and J by 0 bases, with 15 bases between. The CDR3 is made up of 16 amino acids.

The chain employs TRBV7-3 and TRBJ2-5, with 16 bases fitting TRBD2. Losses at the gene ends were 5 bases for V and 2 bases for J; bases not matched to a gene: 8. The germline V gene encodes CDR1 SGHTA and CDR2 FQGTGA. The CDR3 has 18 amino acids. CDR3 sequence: CASSPSPGLAGGQETQYF. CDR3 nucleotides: TGTGCCAGCAGCCCCTCCCCGGGACTAGCGGGAGGGCAAGAGACCCAGTACTTC.

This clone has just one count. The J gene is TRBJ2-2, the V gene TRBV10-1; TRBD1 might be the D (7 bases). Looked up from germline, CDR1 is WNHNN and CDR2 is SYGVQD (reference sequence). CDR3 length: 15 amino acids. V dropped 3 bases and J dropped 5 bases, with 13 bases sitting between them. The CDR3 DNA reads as TGCGCCAGCAGTGAAGGCAGGGGGAGGACCGGGGAGCTGTTTTTT. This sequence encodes CASSEGRGRTGELFF.

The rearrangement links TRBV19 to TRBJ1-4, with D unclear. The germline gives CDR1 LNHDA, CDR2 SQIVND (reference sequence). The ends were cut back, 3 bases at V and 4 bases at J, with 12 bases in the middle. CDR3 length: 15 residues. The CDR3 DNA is TGTGCCAGTAGTATTTCCCCACGGGGTAATGAAAAACTGTTTTTT. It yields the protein CASSISPRGNEKLFF.

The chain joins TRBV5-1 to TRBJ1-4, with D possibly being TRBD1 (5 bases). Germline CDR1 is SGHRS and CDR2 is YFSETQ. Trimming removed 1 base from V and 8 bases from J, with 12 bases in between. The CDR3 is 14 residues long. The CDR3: CASSLSGVGEKLFF. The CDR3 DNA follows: TGCGCCAGCAGCTTGTCGGGGGTAGGGGAAAAACTGTTTTTT.

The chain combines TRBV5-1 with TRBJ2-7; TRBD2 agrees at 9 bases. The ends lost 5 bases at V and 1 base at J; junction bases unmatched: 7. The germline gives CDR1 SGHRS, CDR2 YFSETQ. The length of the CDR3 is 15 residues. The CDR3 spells CASRPSSGSSYEQYF. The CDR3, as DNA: TGCGCCAGCAGACCCAGTAGCGGGAGTTCCTACGAGCAGTACTTC.

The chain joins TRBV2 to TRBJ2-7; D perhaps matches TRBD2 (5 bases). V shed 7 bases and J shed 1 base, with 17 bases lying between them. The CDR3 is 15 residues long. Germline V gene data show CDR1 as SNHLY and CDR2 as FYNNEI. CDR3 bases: TGTGCCAGCACCCTGACTCCGACTACATCCTACGAGCAGTACTTC. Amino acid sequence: CASTLTPTTSYEQYF.

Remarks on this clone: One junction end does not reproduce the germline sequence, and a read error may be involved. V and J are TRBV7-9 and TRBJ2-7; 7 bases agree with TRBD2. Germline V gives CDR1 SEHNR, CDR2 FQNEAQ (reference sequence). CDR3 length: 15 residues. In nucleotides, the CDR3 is TGTGCCGGCAGCTTACCCCGGGAGGATTCCTACGAGCAGTACTTC. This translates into CAGSLPREDSYEQYF.

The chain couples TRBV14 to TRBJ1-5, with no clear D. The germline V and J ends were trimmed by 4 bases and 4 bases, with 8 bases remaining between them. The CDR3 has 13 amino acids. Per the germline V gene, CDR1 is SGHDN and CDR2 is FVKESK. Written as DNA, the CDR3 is TGTGCCAGCAGCCCTCAGATGAATCAGCCCCAGCATTTT. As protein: CASSPQMNQPQHF.

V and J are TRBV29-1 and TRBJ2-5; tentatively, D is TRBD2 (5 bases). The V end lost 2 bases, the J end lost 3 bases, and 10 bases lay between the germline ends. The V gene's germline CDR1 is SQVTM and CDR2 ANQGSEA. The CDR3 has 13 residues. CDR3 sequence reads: CSVEHTRKETQYF. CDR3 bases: TGCAGCGTTGAACACACTAGGAAAGAGACCCAGTACTTC.

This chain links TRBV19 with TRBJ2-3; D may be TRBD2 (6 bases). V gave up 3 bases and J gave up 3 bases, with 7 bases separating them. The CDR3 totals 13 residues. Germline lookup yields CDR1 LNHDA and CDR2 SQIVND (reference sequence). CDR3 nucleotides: TGTGCCAGTAGTATTGCGGGGACAGATACGCAGTATTTT. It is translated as CASSIAGTDTQYF. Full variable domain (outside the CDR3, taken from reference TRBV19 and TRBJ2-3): DGGITQSPKYLFRKEGQNVTLSCEQNLNHDAMYWYRQDPGQGLRLIYYSQIVNDFQKGDIAEGYSVSREKKESFPLTVTSAQKNPTAFYLCASSIAGTDTQYFGPGTRLTVL.

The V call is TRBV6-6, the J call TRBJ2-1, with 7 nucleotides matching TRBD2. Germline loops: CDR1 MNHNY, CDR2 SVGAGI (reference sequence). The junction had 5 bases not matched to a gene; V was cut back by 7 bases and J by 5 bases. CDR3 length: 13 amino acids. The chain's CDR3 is CASTPSGNNEQFF. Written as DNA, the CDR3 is TGTGCCAGCACCCCTAGCGGTAACAATGAGCAGTTCTTC.